Listed below are T cell receptor beta chains from one sample, sequenced in a study of blood T cell repertoires in COVID-19. Sequencing used immunoSEQ multiplex PCR; TCRdb keeps in-frame clones, though not all of them. The sample gives about 160,000 clones, more than 75% of which show up once; about 6.6% is in the top ten. Sequencing input: PBMCs or T cells enriched from blood (not recorded which). These receptors all stem from a woman aged 50 to 60 who had recovered from COVID-19. Both conserved end residues are part of each CDR3. D genes are given only for firm matches. Some rows mark clone size as missing; the rest say once, few, many or name a class of expanded clone.

>TRBV4-3|NA|TRBD2|TRBJ2-1
TGCGCCAGCAGCCCGGCCCCTAGCGGGGGGGAACTAAAGCAGTTCTTC
CASSPAPSGGELKQFF
>TRBV14|NA|NA|TRBJ1-1
TGTGCCAGCAGCCAAGGTAACAGGTTGGTGGGCACTGAAGCTTTCTTT
CASSQGNRLVGTEAFF
>TRBV4-1|NA|NA|TRBJ2-1
TGCGCCAGCAGCCACGTCGGCACTGGGCTCAATGAGCAGTTCTTC
CASSHVGTGLNEQFF
>TRBV7-7|NA|TRBD2|TRBJ2-1
TGTGCTAGCAGCTTAGCGGCTAGCGGGAGATACAATGAGCAGTTCTTC
CASSLAASGRYNEQFF
>TRBV25-1|NA|TRBD1|TRBJ1-6
TGTGCCAGCACCACGGCCAGGGGGGCCTATAATTCACCCCTCCACTTT
CASTTARGAYNSPLHF
>TRBV6-5|NA|NA|TRBJ2-7
TGTGCCAGCAGTTTCAGGACAGCCCCCTACGAGCAGTACTTC
CASSFRTAPYEQYF
>TRBV7-8|NA|TRBD2|TRBJ2-7
TGTGCCAGCAGCCCCGGACTAGGATTCCCCTACGAGCAGTACTTC
CASSPGLGFPYEQYF
>TRBV4-3|NA|NA|TRBJ1-2
TGCGCCAGCAGCCAAGAACTGGACAGCAACTATGGCTACACCTTC
CASSQELDSNYGYTF
>TRBV18|NA|NA|TRBJ1-1
TGTGCCAGCTCATTTAGTATCAACACTGAAGCTTTCTTT
CASSFSINTEAFF
>TRBV19|NA|TRBD1|TRBJ2-1
TGTGCCAGTAGTATAGACCCAGGGGGCCTTATTTACAATGAGCAGTTCTTC
CASSIDPGGLIYNEQFF
>TRBV7-9|NA|NA|TRBJ2-1
TGTGCCAGCAGCTTAGCGGCGGGGACCTACAATGAGCAGTTCTTC
CASSLAAGTYNEQFF
>TRBV7-9|NA|NA|TRBJ1-5
TGTGCCAGCGGTCTTCAGGGCAATCAGCCCCAGCATTTT
CASGLQGNQPQHF
>TRBV25-1|NA|NA|TRBJ1-1
TGTGCCAGCAGGCTCGGGTTTTACACTGAAGCTTTCTTT
CASRLGFYTEAFF
>TRBV7-9|NA|TRBD1|TRBJ1-4
TGTGCCAGCAGTCGTCAAGACAGGGGCTTTAATGAAAAACTGTTTTTT
CASSRQDRGFNEKLFF
>TRBV6-5|NA|TRBD2|TRBJ2-1
TGTGCCAGCAGTTACGAACCTAGCGGGGGTAAGCAGTTCTTC
CASSYEPSGGKQFF
>TRBV4-1|NA|NA|TRBJ1-1
TGCGCCAGCAGCCCTACAGGGTTGGGCACTGAAGCTTTCTTT
CASSPTGLGTEAFF
>TRBV5-1|NA|TRBD2|TRBJ2-1
TGCGCCAGCAGCAACCGGGGGGGCGGGAGTCGTGAGCAGTTCTTC
CASSNRGGGSREQFF
>TRBV18|NA|NA|TRBJ1-2
TGTGCCAGCTCACCACCTACAGGCTCGGGCGAGGGCTACACCTTC
CASSPPTGSGEGYTF
>TRBV9|NA|NA|TRBJ2-5
TGTGCCAGCCTTACAGGGAAGGGGACGAGGGAGACCCAGTACTTC
CASLTGKGTRETQYF
>TRBV29-1|NA|NA|TRBJ1-2
TGCAGCGTTGAGGCAGCTAACTATGGCTACACCTTC
CSVEAANYGYTF
>TRBV20-1|NA|TRBD2|TRBJ2-3
TGCAGTGCTAGTCGACTAGCGGGGAAAGATACGCAGTATTTT
CSASRLAGKDTQYF
>TRBV6-5|NA|NA|TRBJ1-5
TGTGCCAGCACCGACAGCCGCAATCAGCCCCAGCATTTT
CASTDSRNQPQHF
>TRBV19|NA|NA|TRBJ2-1
TGTGCCAGTAGACCCCGGGGGGCCCGCTACAATGAGCAGTTCTTC
CASRPRGARYNEQFF
>TRBV20-1|NA|NA|TRBJ1-2
TGCAGTGCTAGAGCGGTCAAAGGCTACACCTTC
CSARAVKGYTF
>TRBV19|NA|NA|TRBJ2-1
TGTGCCAGTAGCAAAAGATCAGGATTCTCGGACAATGAGCAGTTCTTC
CASSKRSGFSDNEQFF
>TRBV19|many|NA|TRBJ1-4
TGTGCCAGTAAGGCCCTTCTAGCGGACAGTGAAAAACTGTTTTTT
CASKALLADSEKLFF
>TRBV6-5|NA|NA|TRBJ1-5
TGTGCCAGCAGTCCAGTCAGGGACAATCAGCCCCAGCATTTT
CASSPVRDNQPQHF